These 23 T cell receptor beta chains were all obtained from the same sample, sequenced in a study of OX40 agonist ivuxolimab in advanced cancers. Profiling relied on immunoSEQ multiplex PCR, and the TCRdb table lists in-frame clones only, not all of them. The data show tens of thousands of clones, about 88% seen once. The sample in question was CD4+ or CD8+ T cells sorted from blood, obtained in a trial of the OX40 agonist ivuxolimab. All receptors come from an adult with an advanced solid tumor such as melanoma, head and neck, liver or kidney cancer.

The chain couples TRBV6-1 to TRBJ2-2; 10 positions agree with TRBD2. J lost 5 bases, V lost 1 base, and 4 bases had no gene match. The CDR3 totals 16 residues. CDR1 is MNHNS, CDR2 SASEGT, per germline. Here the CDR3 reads CASSEGLAGVTGELFF. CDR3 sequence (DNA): TGTGCCAGCAGTGAAGGGCTAGCGGGAGTTACCGGGGAGCTGTTTTTT.

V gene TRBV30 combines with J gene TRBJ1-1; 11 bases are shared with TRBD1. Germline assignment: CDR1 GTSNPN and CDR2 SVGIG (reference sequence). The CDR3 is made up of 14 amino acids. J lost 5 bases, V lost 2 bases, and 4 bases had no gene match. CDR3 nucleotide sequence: TGTGCCTGGAGTAAAGGGACAGGGGGGACTGAAGCTTTCTTT. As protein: CAWSKGTGGTEAFF.

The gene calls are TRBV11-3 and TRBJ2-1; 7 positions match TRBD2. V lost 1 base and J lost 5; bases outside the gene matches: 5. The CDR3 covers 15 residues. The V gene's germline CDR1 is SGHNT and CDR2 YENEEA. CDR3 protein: CASSLGGTMNNEQFF. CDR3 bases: TGTGCCAGCAGCTTAGGAGGGACTATGAACAATGAGCAGTTCTTC.

CDR3 loop: CASSLRAGTDTQYF. The CDR3 nucleotides read TGTGCCAGCAGTTTACGAGCGGGCACAGATACGCAGTATTTT. The chain joins TRBV28 to TRBJ2-3, with D tentatively TRBD2 (5 bases). The germline V gene encodes CDR1 MDHEN and CDR2 SYDVKM. The V gene lost 2 bases and the J gene lost 1 base, with 7 bases spanning the gap. This CDR3 has 14 amino acids.

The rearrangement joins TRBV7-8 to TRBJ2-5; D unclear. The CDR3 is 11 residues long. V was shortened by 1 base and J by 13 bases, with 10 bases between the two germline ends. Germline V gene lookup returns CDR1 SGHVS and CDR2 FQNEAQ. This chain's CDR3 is CASSLDRLWYF. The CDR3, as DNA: TGTGCCAGCAGCTTAGACCGCCTGTGGTACTTC.

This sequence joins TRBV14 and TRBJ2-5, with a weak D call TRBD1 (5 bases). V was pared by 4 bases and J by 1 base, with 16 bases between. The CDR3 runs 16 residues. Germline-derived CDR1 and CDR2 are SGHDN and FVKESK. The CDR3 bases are TGTGCCAGCAGCCCCCTTGGGGCACCAACCCAAGAGACCCAGTACTTC. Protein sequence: CASSPLGAPTQETQYF. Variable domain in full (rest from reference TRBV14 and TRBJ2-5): EAGVTQFPSHSVIEKGQTVTLRCDPISGHDNLYWYRRVMGKEIKFLLHFVKESKQDESGMPNNRFLAERTGGTYSTLKVQPAELEDSGVYFCASSPLGAPTQETQYFGPGTRLLVL.

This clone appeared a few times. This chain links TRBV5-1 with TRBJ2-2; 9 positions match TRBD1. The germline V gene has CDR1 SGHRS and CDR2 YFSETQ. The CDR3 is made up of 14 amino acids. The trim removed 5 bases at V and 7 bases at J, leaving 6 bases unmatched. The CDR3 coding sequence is TGCGCCAGCAGTGAACAGGGGGCCAGCGGGGAGCTGTTTTTT. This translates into CASSEQGASGELFF.

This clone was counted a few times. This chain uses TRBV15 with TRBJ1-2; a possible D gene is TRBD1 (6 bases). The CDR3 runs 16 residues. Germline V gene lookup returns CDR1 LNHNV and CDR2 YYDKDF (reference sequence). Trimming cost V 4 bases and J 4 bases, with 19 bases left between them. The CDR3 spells CATSIGLRTDLYGYTF. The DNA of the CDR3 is TGTGCCACCAGCATAGGGCTCCGGACAGATCTCTATGGCTACACCTTC. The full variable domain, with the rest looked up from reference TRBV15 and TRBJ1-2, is DAMVIQNPRYQVTQFGKPVTLSCSQTLNHNVMYWYQQKSSQAPKLLFHYYDKDFNNEADTPDNFQSRRPNTSFCFLDIRSPGLGDTAMYLCATSIGLRTDLYGYTFGSGTRLTVV.

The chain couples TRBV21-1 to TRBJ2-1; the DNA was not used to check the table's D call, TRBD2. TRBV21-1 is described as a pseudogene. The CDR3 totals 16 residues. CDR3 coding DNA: TGTGCCAGCAGCATACTAGCGGGAGGGTCCTACAATGAGCAGTTCTTC. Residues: CASSILAGGSYNEQFF.

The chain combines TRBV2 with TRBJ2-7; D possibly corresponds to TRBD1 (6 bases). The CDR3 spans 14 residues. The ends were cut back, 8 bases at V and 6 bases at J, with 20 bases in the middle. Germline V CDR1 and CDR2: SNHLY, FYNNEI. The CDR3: CASDVPPGRGEQYF. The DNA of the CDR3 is TGTGCCAGCGACGTACCCCCGGGCAGGGGCGAGCAGTACTTC.

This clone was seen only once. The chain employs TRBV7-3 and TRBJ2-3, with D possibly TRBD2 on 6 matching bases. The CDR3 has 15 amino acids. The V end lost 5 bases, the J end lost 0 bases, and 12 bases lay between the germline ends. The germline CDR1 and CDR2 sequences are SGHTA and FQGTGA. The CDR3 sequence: CASSERAGSTDTQYF. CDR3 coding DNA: TGTGCCAGCAGCGAAAGGGCGGGAAGCACAGATACGCAGTATTTT.

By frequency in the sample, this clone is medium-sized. The DNA of the CDR3 is TGCAGCGCCGGATTTAGCAATCAGCCCCAGCATTTT. This translates into CSAGFSNQPQHF. The rearrangement uses TRBV29-1 and TRBJ1-5; D is unresolved. Trimming removed 7 bases from V and 0 bases from J, with 7 bases in between. Germline V gene data show CDR1 as SQVTM and CDR2 as ANQGSEA. The CDR3 contains 12 residues. Variable domain in full (rest from reference TRBV29-1 and TRBJ1-5): SAVISQKPSRDICQRGTSLTIQCQVDSQVTMMFWYRQQPGQSLTLIATANQGSEATYESGFVIDKFPISRPNLTFSTLTVSNMSPEDSSIYLCSAGFSNQPQHFGDGTRLSIL.

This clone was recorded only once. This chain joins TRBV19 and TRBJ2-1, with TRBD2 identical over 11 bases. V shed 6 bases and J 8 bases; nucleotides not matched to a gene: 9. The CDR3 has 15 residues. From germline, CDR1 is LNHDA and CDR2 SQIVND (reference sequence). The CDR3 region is CASSHSGRAFYEQFF. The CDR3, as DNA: TGTGCCAGTAGCCATAGCGGGAGGGCCTTCTATGAGCAGTTCTTC.

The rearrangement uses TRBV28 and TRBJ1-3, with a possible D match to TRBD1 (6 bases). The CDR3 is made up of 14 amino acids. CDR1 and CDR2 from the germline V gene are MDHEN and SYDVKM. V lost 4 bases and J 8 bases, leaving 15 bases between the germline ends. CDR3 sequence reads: CASSSQGGWDTIYF. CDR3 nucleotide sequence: TGTGCCAGCAGTTCCCAAGGGGGGTGGGACACCATATATTTT.

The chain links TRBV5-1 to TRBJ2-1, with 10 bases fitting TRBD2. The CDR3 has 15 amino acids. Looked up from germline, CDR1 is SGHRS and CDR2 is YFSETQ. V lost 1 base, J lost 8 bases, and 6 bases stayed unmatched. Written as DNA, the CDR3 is TGCGCCAGCAGCTTGACTAGCGGGATATGGGATGAGCAGTTCTTC. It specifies CASSLTSGIWDEQFF. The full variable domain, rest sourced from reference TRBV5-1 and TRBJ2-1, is KAGVTQTPRYLIKTRGQQVTLSCSPISGHRSVSWYQQTPGQGLQFLFEYFSETQRNKGNFPGRFSGRQFSNSRSEMNVSTLELGDSALYLCASSLTSGIWDEQFFGPGTRLTVL.

CDR3 residues: CARSLLAGGDFGTDTQYF. CDR3 sequence (DNA): TGTGCCAGAAGCCTACTAGCGGGGGGGGACTTTGGCACAGATACGCAGTATTTT. The gene calls are TRBV5-3 and TRBJ2-3; TRBD2 aligns across 13 bases. TRBV5-3 is noted as an ORF with a role that remains uncertain. This CDR3 has 18 residues. Trimming took 4 bases from V and 1 from J; bases not matched to a gene: 9.

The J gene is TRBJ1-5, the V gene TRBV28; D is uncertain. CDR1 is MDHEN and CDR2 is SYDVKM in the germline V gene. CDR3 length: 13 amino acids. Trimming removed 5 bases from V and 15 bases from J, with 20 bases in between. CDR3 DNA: TGTGCCAGCAGTCTCATAAACCTCCCAGCCCGGCATTTT. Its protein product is CASSLINLPARHF.

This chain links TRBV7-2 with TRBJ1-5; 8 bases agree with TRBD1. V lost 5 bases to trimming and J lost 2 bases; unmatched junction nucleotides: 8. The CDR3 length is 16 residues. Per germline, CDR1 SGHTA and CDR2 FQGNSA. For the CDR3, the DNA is TGTGCCAGCAGCCCCAGGACAGGGACGGGCAATCAGCCCCAGCATTTT. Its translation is CASSPRTGTGNQPQHF.

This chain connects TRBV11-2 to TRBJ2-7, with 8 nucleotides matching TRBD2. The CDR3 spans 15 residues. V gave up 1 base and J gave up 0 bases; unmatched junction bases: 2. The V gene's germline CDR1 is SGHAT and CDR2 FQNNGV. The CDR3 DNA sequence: TGTGCCAGCAGCTTAGGGGCGGGGGGCTCCTACGAGCAGTACTTC. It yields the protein CASSLGAGGSYEQYF.

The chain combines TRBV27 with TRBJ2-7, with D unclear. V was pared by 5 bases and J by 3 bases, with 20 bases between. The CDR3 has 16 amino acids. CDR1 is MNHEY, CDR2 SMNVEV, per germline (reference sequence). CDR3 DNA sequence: TGTGCCAGCAGTATTCCCCTTGCCGCTCCTGGCTACGAGCAGTACTTC. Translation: CASSIPLAAPGYEQYF.

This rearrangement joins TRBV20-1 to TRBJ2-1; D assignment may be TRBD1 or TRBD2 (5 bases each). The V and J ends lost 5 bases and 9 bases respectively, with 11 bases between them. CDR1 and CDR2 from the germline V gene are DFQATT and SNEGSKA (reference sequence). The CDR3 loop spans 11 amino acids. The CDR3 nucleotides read TGCAGTGCTGGGGGTCTCCTTGAGCAGTTCTTC. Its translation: CSAGGLLEQFF.

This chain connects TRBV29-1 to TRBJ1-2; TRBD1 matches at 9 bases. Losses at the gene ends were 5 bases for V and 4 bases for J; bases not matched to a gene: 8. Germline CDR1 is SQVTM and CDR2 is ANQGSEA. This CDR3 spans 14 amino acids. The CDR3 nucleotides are TGCAGCGTTAGATCCGGGACAGGGCTCTATGGCTACACCTTC. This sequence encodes CSVRSGTGLYGYTF.

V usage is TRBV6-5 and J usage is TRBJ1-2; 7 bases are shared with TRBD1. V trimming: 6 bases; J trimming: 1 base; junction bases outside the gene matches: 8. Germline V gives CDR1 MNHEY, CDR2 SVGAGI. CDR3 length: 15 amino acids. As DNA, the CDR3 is TGTGCCAGCAGGCGACAGGGAGAGGATAACTATGGCTACACCTTC. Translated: CASRRQGEDNYGYTF.